A single sample is the source of the 30 T cell receptor beta chains below, sequenced in a study of cytomegalovirus exposure and HLA in healthy donors. PCR involved 60 Vbeta and 13 Jbeta primers. Here immunoSEQ multiplex PCR was the method, and the copy in TCRdb shows in-frame clones only, minus some. In the table there are 150,000 to 200,000 clones, around 75% of which are singletons. The sample consisted of PBMCs. The receptors derive from a female donor in good health and CMV-seronegative.

The chain combines TRBV4-2 with TRBJ2-7; the D is unclear. The CDR3 length is 15 residues. Germline CDR1 reads LGHNA; CDR2 reads YNFKEQ. V dropped 0 bases and J dropped 2 bases, with 11 bases sitting between them. The CDR3 nucleotides are TGTGCCAGCAGCCAAGAGTTTCAGGTTCCCTACGAGCAGTACTTC. Protein sequence: CASSQEFQVPYEQYF.

V and J are TRBV6-7 and TRBJ2-1; weak D call: TRBD1 (5 bases). TRBV6-7 is known as an ORF, though its function is uncertain. The CDR3 loop spans 15 amino acids. The V end was cut by 8 bases, the J end by 0 bases, with 14 bases between. The CDR3 protein is CASGFRVPSYNEQFF. CDR3 nucleotides: TGTGCCAGCGGGTTCAGGGTACCCTCCTACAATGAGCAGTTCTTC.

This clone is a singleton in its sample. The chain recombines TRBV4-2 with TRBJ2-1; 10 bases agree with TRBD2. Germline assignment: CDR1 LGHNA and CDR2 YNFKEQ. The CDR3 totals 18 residues. The V gene end was trimmed by 2 bases and the J gene end by 0 bases; junction bases not matched to a gene: 7. CDR3 sequence (DNA): TGTGCCAGCAGCCAATTATACGAGCGGGGGGGCTCCTACAATGAGCAGTTCTTC. Translated, it gives CASSQLYERGGSYNEQFF.

This chain connects TRBV7-8 to TRBJ2-3, with 9 bases aligning to TRBD2. The CDR3 sequence is 16 residues long. With V trimmed by 1 base and J by 1 base, 3 bases remained unmatched. Germline CDR1 is SGHVS and CDR2 is FQNEAQ. The DNA for the CDR3 is TGTGCCAGCAGCTTAGAGGCGGGAGGGCGCACAGATACGCAGTATTTT. It translates to CASSLEAGGRTDTQYF.

V gene TRBV7-6 combines with J gene TRBJ2-7; maybe TRBD2 (5 bases). Trimming stripped 5 bases from V and 3 bases from J, with 5 bases between. This CDR3 contains 11 residues. Germline V gives CDR1 SGHVS, CDR2 FNYEAQ. CDR3 sequence (DNA): TGTGCCAGCAGCGACTACTACGAGCAGTACTTC. Its translation is CASSDYYEQYF.

The rearrangement joins TRBV5-4 to TRBJ2-7; 7 bases agree with TRBD2. This CDR3 region has 14 residues. Trimming at V came to 4 bases and at J to 2 bases, leaving 6 bases not matched to a gene. Germline V gives CDR1 SGHNT, CDR2 YYREEE (reference sequence). The CDR3 loop is CASSPGRGAYEQYF. For the CDR3, the DNA is TGTGCCAGCAGCCCCGGACGGGGGGCCTACGAGCAGTACTTC.

The chain couples TRBV2 to TRBJ1-2; D is ambiguous. CDR3 length equals 13 residues. Trimming pared 6 bases from V and 0 bases from J, leaving 8 bases between. The germline CDR1 and CDR2 sequences are SNHLY and FYNNEI. The CDR3 DNA reads TGTGCCAGCAGCGCGACACCTAACTATGGCTACACCTTC. Residues: CASSATPNYGYTF. The complete variable domain, with remaining parts taken from reference TRBV2 and TRBJ1-2, reads EPEVTQTPSHQVTQMGQEVILRCVPISNHLYFYWYRQILGQKVEFLVSFYNNEISEKSEIFDDQFSVERPDGSNFTLKIRSTKLEDSAMYFCASSATPNYGYTFGSGTRLTVV.

The chain is built from TRBV4-3 and TRBJ2-7, with 13 nucleotides matching TRBD2. CDR3 length: 17 amino acids. CDR1 and CDR2 (germline): LGHNA, YSLEER. Trimming took 6 bases from V and 3 from J; bases not matched to a gene: 11. The CDR3 coding sequence is TGCGCCAGCAGTCGGACTAGCGGGAGTGCCCCCTTCTACGAGCAGTACTTC. Protein sequence: CASSRTSGSAPFYEQYF.

The chain recombines TRBV5-1 with TRBJ1-5, with D possibly TRBD1 on 6 matching bases. V was clipped by 9 bases and J by 6 bases, with 22 bases between them. Germline V gives CDR1 SGHRS, CDR2 YFSETQ. This CDR3 spans 15 amino acids. Written as DNA, the CDR3 is TGCGCCAACCTTATGCGGGGGGGCACGGGTCAGCCCCAGCATTTT. Translation: CANLMRGGTGQPQHF. Using reference TRBV5-1 and TRBJ1-5 for the parts outside the CDR3, the full variable domain is KAGVTQTPRYLIKTRGQQVTLSCSPISGHRSVSWYQQTPGQGLQFLFEYFSETQRNKGNFPGRFSGRQFSNSRSEMNVSTLELGDSALYLCANLMRGGTGQPQHFGDGTRLSIL.

This clone has just one count. V is TRBV25-1 and J is TRBJ2-5; D is ambiguous. Germline CDR1 MGHDK, CDR2 SYGVNS. The CDR3 covers 14 residues. V was clipped by 1 base and J by 5 bases, with 11 bases between them. The CDR3 sequence: CASSESLSGETQYF. The CDR3 DNA is TGTGCCAGCAGTGAATCTCTCTCCGGGGAGACCCAGTACTTC.

This clone turned up a few times. A junction boundary mismatches the germline segment, possibly from a read error. The rearrangement joins TRBV7-9 to TRBJ2-7; 9 nucleotides agree with TRBD2. The CDR3 runs to 16 residues. The V gene's germline CDR1 is SEHNR and CDR2 FQNEAQ (reference sequence). The CDR3 is CSSSLALAGTRGEQYF. CDR3 DNA sequence: TGTTCCAGCAGCTTAGCGCTAGCGGGGACTCGGGGGGAGCAGTACTTC.

The gene calls are TRBV6-5 and TRBJ2-1; D possibly corresponds to TRBD2 (6 bases). This CDR3 has 14 amino acids. The V gene's germline CDR1 is MNHEY and CDR2 SVGAGI. V was trimmed by 6 bases and J by 4 bases, leaving 13 bases between them. The CDR3 bases are TGTGCCAGCAGCATAGGAGGGAGTTACAATGAGCAGTTCTTC. It is translated as CASSIGGSYNEQFF.

This clone was detected a few times. The chain is built from TRBV4-3 and TRBJ2-7; TRBD1 agrees at 12 bases. The germline gives CDR1 LGHNA, CDR2 YSLEER. V trimming: 2 bases; J trimming: 6 bases; junction bases outside the gene matches: 5. This CDR3 region has 15 residues. CDR3 sequence (DNA): TGCGCCAGCAGCCAATGGGACAGGGGGCACGGCGAGCAGTACTTC. Protein product: CASSQWDRGHGEQYF.

The CDR3 protein is CASRPPGNLGNQPQHF. CDR3 coding DNA: TGTGCCAGCAGGCCCCCAGGGAATCTGGGCAATCAGCCCCAGCATTTT. This chain connects TRBV2 to TRBJ1-5; possible D gene TRBD1, 5 bases. Germline assignment: CDR1 SNHLY and CDR2 FYNNEI. The CDR3 length is 16 residues. The V end lost 6 bases, the J end lost 2 bases, and 17 bases lay between the germline ends.

This clone was seen more than once but under ten times. The chain couples TRBV5-4 to TRBJ2-5; 8 bases fit TRBD2. This CDR3 contains 15 residues. Per the germline V gene, CDR1 is SGHNT and CDR2 is YYREEE (reference sequence). The V and J ends lost 2 bases and 4 bases, in that order; junction bases with no gene match: 7. Here the CDR3 DNA reads TGTGCCAGCAGCTTAGATAGCGGGGCCGCAGAGACCCAGTACTTC. It is translated as CASSLDSGAAETQYF.

For the CDR3, the DNA is TGTGCCAGCAGTACTGACGGGAACCGCGGCTACACCTTC. Protein: CASSTDGNRGYTF. This chain links TRBV6-1 with TRBJ1-2, with D hard to call. This CDR3 is built from 13 residues. Trimming took 5 bases from V and 8 from J, leaving 15 bases between them. Germline V gene lookup returns CDR1 MNHNS and CDR2 SASEGT.

This chain links TRBV11-3 with TRBJ2-7, with 10 bases that match TRBD1. Germline trimming cut 3 bases from V and 5 bases from J; bases unmatched to any gene: 4. The CDR3 is 14 residues long. Germline CDR1 reads SGHNT; CDR2 reads YENEEA. The CDR3 DNA sequence: TGTGCCAGCAGCTTCGGACAGGGGGGCGACGAGCAGTACTTC. Translated, it gives CASSFGQGGDEQYF.

In its sample, this clone was seen a few times. The chain has TRBV2 and TRBJ2-7; 7 nucleotides line up with TRBD1. CDR1 and CDR2 from the germline V gene are SNHLY and FYNNEI. CDR3 length: 13 residues. The trim removed 6 bases at V and 2 bases at J, leaving 4 bases unmatched. The chain's CDR3 is CASRRTGTYEQYF. The CDR3 DNA reads TGTGCCAGCAGAAGGACAGGAACCTACGAGCAGTACTTC.

The V and J genes are TRBV27 and TRBJ2-7; D is uncertain. Germline lookup yields CDR1 MNHEY and CDR2 SMNVEV (reference sequence). The ends were cut back, 6 bases at V and 5 bases at J, with 20 bases in the middle. The length of the CDR3 is 15 residues. The CDR3 sequence is CASRVAHEPLHEQYF. The CDR3 coding sequence is TGTGCCAGCAGAGTAGCCCACGAGCCCCTCCACGAGCAGTACTTC.

The chain uses TRBV9 and TRBJ2-7; TRBD1 matches at 8 bases. Losses at the gene ends were 4 bases for V and 3 bases for J; bases not matched to a gene: 12. Looked up from germline, CDR1 is SGDLS and CDR2 is YYNGEE. CDR3 length equals 16 residues. CDR3 sequence: CASSIAPLGQVYEQYF. The DNA of the CDR3 is TGTGCCAGCAGCATAGCGCCCTTGGGACAGGTCTACGAGCAGTACTTC.

The chain recombines TRBV5-6 with TRBJ2-3; TRBD2 agrees at 7 bases. CDR3 length: 16 amino acids. CDR1 SGHDT and CDR2 YYEEEE come from the germline V gene. With 4 bases clipped from V and 6 bases from J, the junction kept 14 bases outside the gene matches. The CDR3: CASSRGGSGYRDTQYF. The CDR3 coding sequence is TGTGCCAGCAGCCGGGGAGGGAGCGGCTACCGGGATACGCAGTATTTT.

The chain couples TRBV28 to TRBJ2-4; 7 bases align to TRBD1. The germline V gene has CDR1 MDHEN and CDR2 SYDVKM. Trimming at V came to 2 bases and at J to 5 bases, leaving 6 bases not matched to a gene. There are 15 residues in the CDR3. DNA for the CDR3: TGTGCCAGCAGTTTACGAAGACAGGGCCAAAACATTCAGTACTTC. Amino acids: CASSLRRQGQNIQYF.

The chain combines TRBV10-3 with TRBJ2-7, with TRBD1 matching over 9 bases. V was pared by 6 bases and J by 3 bases, with 9 bases of the junction left unmatched. The CDR3 contains 15 residues. In germline, CDR1 is ENHRY, CDR2 SYGVKD. CDR3 amino acids: CAIRGPTGGDYEQYF. CDR3 DNA sequence: TGTGCCATCAGGGGACCTACAGGGGGCGACTACGAGCAGTACTTC.

This clone came up a few times. The V and J genes are TRBV5-4 and TRBJ2-1; 9 nucleotides line up with TRBD1. V lost 4 bases to trimming and J lost 8 bases; unmatched junction nucleotides: 4. The V gene's germline CDR1 is SGHNT and CDR2 YYREEE (reference sequence). The CDR3 sequence is 13 residues long. Here the CDR3 reads CASSKRTGDEQFF. Here the CDR3 DNA reads TGTGCCAGCAGCAAAAGGACAGGGGATGAGCAGTTCTTC.

The V call is TRBV6-5, the J call TRBJ1-1; maybe TRBD1 (6 bases). V lost 5 bases and J 0 bases, leaving 13 bases between the germline ends. The CDR3 spans 15 residues. Per the germline V gene, CDR1 is MNHEY and CDR2 is SVGAGI. The CDR3 region is CASSARQAMNTEAFF. CDR3 in DNA: TGTGCCAGCAGTGCTAGACAGGCGATGAACACTGAAGCTTTCTTT.

The chain uses TRBV6-5 and TRBJ1-2, with D maybe TRBD1 (5 bases). The germline V gene has CDR1 MNHEY and CDR2 SVGAGI. The CDR3 sequence is 16 residues long. V gave up 0 bases and J gave up 8 bases, with 19 bases separating them. The CDR3 protein is CASSYSFQGGLGGYTF. The DNA of the CDR3 is TGTGCCAGCAGTTACTCGTTCCAGGGTGGGCTCGGGGGCTACACCTTC.

This clone has only a few counts. This chain joins TRBV28 and TRBJ1-1; D call uncertain. V was clipped by 9 bases and J by 0 bases, with 11 bases between them. Germline V gene sequence: CDR1 MDHEN, CDR2 SYDVKM. The CDR3 length is 13 residues. The CDR3 coding sequence is TGTGCCAGTCTGAGGGTTATGAACACTGAAGCTTTCTTT. As protein: CASLRVMNTEAFF.

With regard to this clone: Compared with germline, one end of the junction differs, possibly owing to a read error. The chain has TRBV29-1 and TRBJ2-5; 7 bases agree with TRBD2. This CDR3 region has 11 residues. Germline CDR1 SQVTM, CDR2 ANQGSEA. In DNA form, the CDR3 reads TGTGCGGGGGACGTTGAAGAGACCCAGTACTTC. This sequence encodes CAGDVEETQYF.

The chain combines TRBV19 with TRBJ2-5; TRBD2 matches 7 bases. The J call may not be correct, given that the DNA end is closer to TRBJ2-7. The CDR3 has 14 residues. Germline CDR1 LNHDA, CDR2 SQIVND (reference sequence). CDR3 bases: TGTGCCAGTAGTATCGGGGGGTCTGCAAGCGAGCAGTACTTC. It translates to CASSIGGSASEQYF.

The V gene is TRBV27, the J gene TRBJ1-1; the D is unclear. Germline V gene data show CDR1 as MNHEY and CDR2 as SMNVEV (reference sequence). The V end was cut by 6 bases, the J end by 5 bases, with 19 bases between. There are 15 residues in the CDR3. The CDR3 region is CASRLMGMGGTEAFF. The DNA for the CDR3 is TGTGCCAGCAGACTAATGGGTATGGGTGGAACTGAAGCTTTCTTT.